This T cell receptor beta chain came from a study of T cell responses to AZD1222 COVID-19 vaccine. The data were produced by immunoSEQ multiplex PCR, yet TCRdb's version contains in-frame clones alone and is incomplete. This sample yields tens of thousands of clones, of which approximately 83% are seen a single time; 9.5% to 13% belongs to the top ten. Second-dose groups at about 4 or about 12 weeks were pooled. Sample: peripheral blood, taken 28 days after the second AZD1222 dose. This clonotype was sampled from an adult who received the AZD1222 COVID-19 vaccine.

Written as DNA, the CDR3 is TGTGCCTGGAGTGCCCCCGGGACAGTCTCTCACTATGGCTACACCTTC. This sequence encodes CAWSAPGTVSHYGYTF. The gene calls are TRBV30 and TRBJ1-2; TRBD1 agrees at 7 bases. CDR1 and CDR2 from the germline V gene are GTSNPN and SVGIG (reference sequence). With V trimmed by 1 base and J by 3 bases, 11 bases remained unmatched. The length of the CDR3 is 16 residues.